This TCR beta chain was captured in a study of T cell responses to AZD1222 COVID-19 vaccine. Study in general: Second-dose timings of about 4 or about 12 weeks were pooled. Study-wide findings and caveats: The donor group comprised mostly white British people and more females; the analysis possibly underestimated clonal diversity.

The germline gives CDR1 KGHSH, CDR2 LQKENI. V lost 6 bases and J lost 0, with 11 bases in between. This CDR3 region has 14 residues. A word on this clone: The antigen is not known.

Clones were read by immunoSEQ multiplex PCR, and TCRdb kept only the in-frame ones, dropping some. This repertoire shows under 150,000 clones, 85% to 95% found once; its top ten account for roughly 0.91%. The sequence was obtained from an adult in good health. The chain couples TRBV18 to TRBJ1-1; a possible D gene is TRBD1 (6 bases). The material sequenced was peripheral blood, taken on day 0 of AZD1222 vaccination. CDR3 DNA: TGTGCCAGCTCTATACAGGGCCTGAACACTGAAGCTTTCTTT. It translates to CASSIQGLNTEAFF.